This T cell receptor beta chain derives from a study of T cell responses to AZD1222 COVID-19 vaccine. The wider study: Second-dose recipients at about 4 or about 12 weeks were treated as one pooled group. Overall study findings and caveats: Researchers took repertoire samples only after the peak T cell response had come. Clonal diversity was possibly underestimated, and white British individuals and females predominated among donors. Once two AZD1222 doses were given, Spike-specific TCR breadth and depth went up.

Here immunoSEQ multiplex PCR was the method, and the copy in TCRdb shows in-frame clones only, minus some. The table lists some 160,000 clones, about 90% of them singletons. As to this clone: No antigen is known for it.

This CDR3 region has 18 residues. The ends were cut back, 3 bases at V and 0 bases at J, with 17 bases in the middle. In germline, CDR1 is LNHNV, CDR2 YYDKDF (reference sequence). This TCR was recovered from an adult in good health. The rearrangement links TRBV15 to TRBJ1-4, with unresolved D. The starting material was peripheral blood, obtained on day 0 of AZD1222 vaccination. The CDR3 DNA reads TGTGCCACCAGCAGTCGGTGGAGTACTTTAGCAACTAATGAAAAACTGTTTTTT. Its protein is CATSSRWSTLATNEKLFF.